Listed below are T cell receptor beta chains from one sample, sequenced in a study of cytomegalovirus exposure and HLA in healthy donors. Using immunoSEQ multiplex PCR, the repertoire was profiled, and TCRdb retains in-frame clones only, with some absent. This table holds nearly 100,000 clones, around 69% found once. Source material: PBMCs. The source of these receptors is a woman in her fifties or sixties in good health and CMV-seropositive. Each CDR3 is given with its conserved first and last residue. A D gene is named only where the DNA matches it firmly. Clone size appears in some rows only: once, few, many, or a class for an expanded clone.

. | TRBJ1-5 | . | TRBV2 | CASSVSGGGNQPQHF | TGTGCCAGCAGCGTTAGTGGGGGCGGCAATCAGCCCCAGCATTTT
TRBD2 | TRBJ2-1 | . | TRBV5-1 | CASSPLASGRIRSYNEQFF | TGCGCCAGCAGCCCCCTGGCTAGCGGGAGAATCCGCTCCTACAATGAGCAGTTCTTC
TRBD1 | TRBJ1-5 | . | TRBV30 | CAWDRAGQPQHF | TGTGCCTGGGACAGGGCTGGACAGCCCCAGCATTTT
. | TRBJ1-3 | . | TRBV7-8 | CASSPRLGNTIYF | TGTGCCAGCAGCCCTCGACTTGGAAACACCATATATTTT
. | TRBJ1-1 | . | TRBV11-2 | CASSLGGPNTEAFF | TGTGCCAGCAGCTTAGGAGGGCCGAACACTGAAGCTTTCTTT
TRBD2 | TRBJ2-3 | medium-sized | TRBV19 | CASSIDGLAGAADTQYF | TGTGCCAGTAGTATAGATGGCCTAGCGGGAGCAGCAGATACGCAGTATTTT
. | TRBJ2-3 | few | TRBV30 | CAWTLPLADTQYF | TGTGCCTGGACCCTCCCGCTAGCAGATACGCAGTATTTT
. | TRBJ1-5 | . | TRBV19 | CASSLDRGSNQPQHF | TGTGCCAGTAGTTTGGACCGGGGTAGCAATCAGCCCCAGCATTTT
TRBD1 | TRBJ2-7 | . | TRBV5-4 | CASSRGQYYEQYF | TGTGCCAGCAGCAGGGGACAGTACTACGAGCAGTACTTC
. | TRBJ2-2 | . | TRBV7-6 | CASSPPSTGRGELFF | TGTGCCAGCAGCCCACCCTCTACAGGGCGGGGGGAGCTGTTTTTT
. | TRBJ1-1 | . | TRBV5-1 | CASSPFMNTEAFF | TGCGCCAGCAGCCCCTTTATGAACACTGAAGCTTTCTTT
TRBD1 | TRBJ1-5 | many | TRBV7-9 | CASSSGTGGYSNQPQHF | TGTGCCAGCAGCTCCGGGACAGGGGGATATAGCAATCAGCCCCAGCATTTT
TRBD2 | TRBJ2-7 | . | TRBV30 | CAWTGLAGYEQYF | TGTGCCTGGACGGGACTAGCGGGATACGAGCAGTACTTC
. | TRBJ1-1 | few | TRBV28 | CASSWGERTEAFF | TGTGCCAGCAGTTGGGGGGAGAGGACTGAAGCTTTCTTT
. | TRBJ1-3 | . | TRBV6-1 | CASSLGAYSGNTIYF | TGTGCCAGCAGTCTGGGGGCTTACTCTGGAAACACCATATATTTT
. | TRBJ2-6 | . | TRBV5-5 | CASSLALQSSGANVLTF | TGTGCCAGCAGCTTGGCCCTTCAGTCATCTGGGGCCAACGTCCTGACTTTC
. | TRBJ2-7 | . | TRBV11-2 | CASSPQGPGLYEQYF | TGTGCCAGCAGCCCCCAAGGTCCAGGTCTCTACGAGCAGTACTTC
. | TRBJ1-5 | few | TRBV4-1 | CASSQGQRPQHF | TGCGCCAGCAGCCAGGGCCAAAGGCCCCAGCATTTT
. | TRBJ2-3 | . | TRBV7-9 | CASIRGRGTDTQYF | TGTGCCAGCATTCGGGGAAGGGGGACAGATACGCAGTATTTT
TRBD1 | TRBJ2-1 | few | TRBV9 | CASSPRGQGAGNEQFF | TGTGCCAGCAGCCCCCGGGGACAGGGGGCGGGGAATGAGCAGTTCTTC
TRBD1 | TRBJ1-5 | . | TRBV19 | CASSAGTGLGQPQHF | TGTGCCAGTAGTGCCGGGACAGGGTTGGGTCAGCCCCAGCATTTT
. | TRBJ1-4 | . | TRBV29-1 | CSVENLQGNTNEKLFF | TGCAGCGTTGAAAATCTGCAGGGTAACACTAATGAAAAACTGTTTTTT
TRBD2 | TRBJ2-1 | . | TRBV27 | CASGNLAGDGNEQFF | TGTGCCAGCGGCAATCTAGCGGGAGATGGCAATGAGCAGTTCTTC
. | TRBJ2-5 | . | TRBV30 | CAWINRGGETQYF | TGTGCCTGGATCAACCGAGGGGGAGAGACCCAGTACTTC
. | TRBJ1-2 | . | TRBV2 | CASSEAGAGLRGGYTF | TGTGCCAGCAGTGAAGCCGGCGCAGGCCTAAGGGGGGGCTACACCTTC
. | TRBJ2-1 | . | TRBV19 | CASSMSASSYNEQFF | TGTGCCAGTAGTATGAGCGCCAGCTCCTACAATGAGCAGTTCTTC
. | TRBJ2-2 | . | TRBV7-9 | CSSSFSIAGETGELFF | TGTTCCAGCAGCTTTTCAATTGCAGGGGAGACCGGGGAGCTGTTTTTT
. | TRBJ2-7 | . | TRBV4-1 | CASSQDIRRGYEQYF | TGCGCCAGCAGCCAAGATATAAGAAGGGGCTACGAGCAGTACTTC
TRBD2 | TRBJ2-7 | . | TRBV5-1 | CASSREGSYEQYF | TGCGCCAGCAGCCGGGAGGGCTCCTACGAGCAGTACTTC
TRBD2 | TRBJ2-1 | . | TRBV19 | CASINTGGSYNEQFF | TGTGCCAGTATAAATACGGGAGGCTCCTACAATGAGCAGTTCTTC
. | TRBJ1-4 | . | TRBV6-5 | CASSYTSNEKLFF | TGTGCCAGCAGCTATACGAGTAATGAAAAACTGTTTTTT
TRBD2 | TRBJ2-2 | . | TRBV5-4 | CASSQGLAGANTGELFF | TGTGCCAGCAGCCAAGGACTAGCGGGAGCAAACACCGGGGAGCTGTTTTTT
. | TRBJ2-1 | once | TRBV27 | CASARRRGSYNEQFF | TGTGCCAGCGCAAGGCGGCGGGGCTCCTACAATGAGCAGTTCTTC